These 8 T cell receptor beta chains were sequenced from one sample in a study of blood T cells in healthy people across ages. Together with a sample-barcoded 5' primer, a J-beta primer mix was included in a second PCR lasting 7 to 11 cycles. MiXCR, run by TCRdb on the 5' RACE reads, gives a single entry per CDR3 protein. The repertoire includes over 1,300,000 distinct CDR3 sequences, approximately 60% of them detected once, and roughly 6.3% sits in the top ten. Sequences were obtained from blood. These receptors were collected from a man younger than 35 in good health.

The J gene is TRBJ2-4, the V gene TRBV28; D is undetermined. The V end was cut by 5 bases, the J end by 6 bases, with 8 bases between. Per germline, CDR1 MDHEN and CDR2 SYDVKM. This CDR3 region has 12 residues. The CDR3 protein is CASSMTRNIQYF. In DNA form, the CDR3 reads TGTGCCAGCAGTATGACCCGAAACATTCAGTACTTC.

This sequence joins TRBV20-1 and TRBJ2-5; maybe TRBD1 (5 bases). This CDR3 has 14 amino acids. Germline loops: CDR1 DFQATT, CDR2 SNEGSKA (reference sequence). V shed 3 bases and J shed 5 bases, with 16 bases lying between them. CDR3 protein: CSASPDMVKETQYF. For the CDR3, the DNA is TGCAGTGCTAGCCCGGACATGGTAAAGGAGACCCAGTACTTC.

This clonotype was seen a few times. Relative to the germline gene, one junction end is altered; a read error may explain this. The rearrangement joins TRBV4-1 to TRBJ1-1, with D unresolved. The germline V gene has CDR1 MGHRA and CDR2 YSYEKL. The CDR3 covers 14 residues. This CDR3 is CASSQGRSNTEAFF. The CDR3 nucleotides are TGTGCCAGCAGCCAAGGCAGATCGAACACTGAAGCTTTCTTT.

A note on this clonotype: The germline gene is not matched at one end of the junction; a read error may be the cause. The rearrangement joins TRBV20-1 to TRBJ2-1; 12 bases agree with TRBD2. CDR3 length: 16 amino acids. Germline V gene lookup returns CDR1 DFQATT and CDR2 SNEGSKA (reference sequence). The CDR3 nucleotides read TGCAGTGCGAGAGGCTCTAGCGGGGGGGCTTACAATGAGCAGTTCTTC. Residues: CSARGSSGGAYNEQFF.

The CDR3 DNA sequence: TGTGCCAGCAGCCAACAGAGAGTCGAGCAGTACTTC. Amino acids: CASSQQRVEQYF. The V call is TRBV12-3 or TRBV12-4, the J call TRBJ2-4; D unresolved. The J call is uncertain, as TRBJ2-7 better fits the DNA end. This CDR3 is 12 amino acids long.

The chain employs TRBV11-2 and TRBJ1-2; weak D call: TRBD1 (5 bases). Trimming removed 6 bases at V and 6 bases at J, with 20 bases between. The CDR3 has 15 amino acids. The germline V gene has CDR1 SGHAT and CDR2 FQNNGV. The CDR3 reads CASRHPGRSPNGYTF. In DNA form, the CDR3 reads TGTGCCAGCAGACATCCGGGACGGTCCCCTAATGGCTACACCTTC.

This chain connects TRBV6-1 to TRBJ2-5; 10 positions match TRBD1. The CDR3 is 15 residues long. Germline CDR1 reads MNHNS; CDR2 reads SASEGT. Unmatched junction bases numbered 3, after V lost 4 bases and J lost 1 base. CDR3 sequence: CASSGTGGVQETQYF. The CDR3 nucleotides read TGTGCCAGCAGTGGGACAGGGGGGGTCCAAGAGACCCAGTACTTC.

The chain couples TRBV20-1 to TRBJ2-5, with 8 nucleotides matching TRBD2. The CDR3 runs 19 residues. V lost 5 bases, J lost 4 bases, and 24 bases stayed unmatched. The germline V gene encodes CDR1 DFQATT and CDR2 SNEGSKA (reference sequence). The CDR3 here is CSADKAPRTAGGARETQYF. The DNA for the CDR3 is TGCAGTGCTGACAAGGCTCCTCGGACGGCCGGGGGGGCGCGAGAGACCCAGTACTTC.